The 20 T cell receptor beta chains listed next were all sequenced from one sample in a study of Tregs in tolerant kidney transplant recipients. The repertoire was sequenced with immunoSEQ multiplex PCR; TCRdb's copy has only in-frame clones and lacks some. The profile shows about 240,000 clones, about four fifths of them singletons. The specimen was CD4+ T cells from blood. These receptors all stem from a human donor in good health.

The chain combines TRBV18 with TRBJ2-1; D gene ambiguous. The CDR3 is 12 residues long. V was pared by 1 base and J by 15 bases, with 13 bases between. Germline values: CDR1 KGHSH, CDR2 LQKENI. The DNA of the CDR3 is TGTGCCAGCTCACCACTCGATAGGAGTCCGTTCTTC. Amino acids: CASSPLDRSPFF.

This sequence joins TRBV7-2 and TRBJ1-1; 7 nucleotides agree with TRBD1. Germline V gene sequence: CDR1 SGHTA, CDR2 FQGNSA. Trimming took 6 bases from V and 3 from J; bases not matched to a gene: 4. This CDR3 contains 13 residues. The CDR3 DNA reads as TGTGCCAGCAGTTCACAGGGGTACACTGAAGCTTTCTTT. Translating gives CASSSQGYTEAFF.

This sequence joins TRBV20-1 and TRBJ1-2, with D uncertain. Trimming cost V 3 bases and J 5 bases, with 7 bases left between them. From germline, CDR1 is DFQATT and CDR2 SNEGSKA (reference sequence). The CDR3 consists of 11 residues. This CDR3 reads CSASSTYGYTF. For the CDR3, the DNA is TGCAGTGCTAGTTCCACTTATGGCTACACCTTC.

This clone was seen only once. The rearrangement joins TRBV4-1 to TRBJ1-5; perhaps TRBD1 as D (5 bases). CDR1 is MGHRA, CDR2 YSYEKL, per germline. V lost 4 bases and J lost 3, with 10 bases in between. This CDR3 comprises 14 residues. The DNA of the CDR3 is TGCGCCAGCAGCCCCGGGACGGTCAATCAGCCCCAGCATTTT. Amino acid sequence: CASSPGTVNQPQHF.

The gene calls are TRBV5-1 and TRBJ1-4; 8 positions agree with TRBD1. Germline loops: CDR1 SGHRS, CDR2 YFSETQ. There are 18 residues in the CDR3. Losses at the gene ends were 4 bases for V and 4 bases for J; bases not matched to a gene: 15. The CDR3 DNA reads TGCGCCAGCAGCCTTAATCCGACAGGGGTTGGGGATAATGAAAAACTGTTTTTT. This translates into CASSLNPTGVGDNEKLFF.

The rearrangement uses TRBV4-1 and TRBJ1-3, with 7 bases identical to TRBD1. With 2 bases clipped from V and 2 bases from J, the junction kept 9 bases outside the gene matches. The CDR3 has 17 residues. Germline lookup yields CDR1 MGHRA and CDR2 YSYEKL. The CDR3 sequence is CASSQPTGSFTGNTIYF. The CDR3 coding sequence is TGCGCCAGCAGCCAACCGACAGGGTCTTTCACTGGAAACACCATATATTTT.

The chain combines TRBV11-2 with TRBJ2-3; 10 positions agree with TRBD2. CDR3 length equals 18 residues. The germline CDR1 and CDR2 sequences are SGHAT and FQNNGV. The ends lost 2 bases at V and 3 bases at J; junction bases unmatched: 11. CDR3 protein: CASSLSLPSGSGTDTQYF. CDR3 DNA sequence: TGTGCCAGCAGCTTATCCTTACCTAGCGGGAGTGGGACAGATACGCAGTATTTT. Together with reference TRBV11-2 and TRBJ2-3, the CDR3 gives the full variable domain: EAGVAQSPRYKIIEKRQSVAFWCNPISGHATLYWYQQILGQGPKLLIQFQNNGVVDDSQLPKDRFSAERLKGVDSTLKIQPAKLEDSAVYLCASSLSLPSGSGTDTQYFGPGTRLTVL.

The chain recombines TRBV6-5 with TRBJ2-7; 7 bases align to TRBD2. CDR1 and CDR2 from the germline V gene are MNHEY and SVGAGI. The CDR3 has 12 amino acids. Trimming took 8 bases from V and 4 from J; bases not matched to a gene: 5. CDR3: CASSTSRYEQYF. The CDR3 nucleotides are TGTGCCAGCTCGACTAGCCGGTACGAGCAGTACTTC.

This chain uses TRBV21-1 with TRBJ1-2. TRBV21-1 is termed a pseudogene. The CDR3 is 14 residues long. CDR3 nucleotides: TGTGCCAGCAGCAAAGCGCGGGGGAGCTATGGCTACACCTTC. This gives the protein CASSKARGSYGYTF.

The rearrangement links TRBV6-5 to TRBJ1-1, with 7 nucleotides matching TRBD1. The CDR3 sequence is 15 residues long. Germline loops: CDR1 MNHEY, CDR2 SVGAGI. Losses at the gene ends were 5 bases for V and 3 bases for J; bases not matched to a gene: 9. The DNA of the CDR3 is TGTGCCAGCAGTGGAGACAGGGTATCGGACACTGAAGCTTTCTTT. As protein: CASSGDRVSDTEAFF.

This clone was seen just once. This chain connects TRBV6-5 to TRBJ2-7; D might be TRBD2 (5 bases). Germline assignment: CDR1 MNHEY and CDR2 SVGAGI. This CDR3 comprises 15 residues. V lost 4 bases and J lost 3, with 16 bases in between. CDR3 in DNA: TGTGCCAGCAGTTTGGCTAGCCGTGATTACTACGAGCAGTACTTC. This encodes CASSLASRDYYEQYF.

This chain connects TRBV19 to TRBJ1-2, with a tentative D call TRBD1 (5 bases). V dropped 4 bases and J dropped 4 bases, with 13 bases sitting between them. Germline V gene sequence: CDR1 LNHDA, CDR2 SQIVND (reference sequence). The CDR3 has 14 amino acids. CDR3 DNA: TGTGCCAGTAGTAGGGGGAGCCAGCGCTATGGCTACACCTTC. This translates into CASSRGSQRYGYTF.

The chain recombines TRBV5-1 with TRBJ2-6, with D perhaps TRBD2 (6 bases). Germline CDR1 reads SGHRS; CDR2 reads YFSETQ. Trimming stripped 0 bases from V and 1 base from J, with 14 bases between. The CDR3 length is 18 residues. The CDR3 sequence is CASSLVLAISSGANVLTF. The CDR3 DNA reads TGCGCCAGCAGCTTGGTACTAGCCATATCTTCTGGGGCCAACGTCCTGACTTTC.

The table lists this clone with a few counts. The rearrangement joins TRBV5-6 to TRBJ1-5; tentatively, D is TRBD1 (5 bases). Germline values: CDR1 SGHDT, CDR2 YYEEEE. The germline V and J ends were trimmed by 1 base and 7 bases, with 18 bases remaining between them. The CDR3 is 16 amino acids. CDR3 sequence (DNA): TGTGCCAGCAGCTTGAGTGGGAAAACAGGTAGCCAGCCCCAGCATTTT. It is translated as CASSLSGKTGSQPQHF.

This clone occurred a few times. This sequence joins TRBV5-6 and TRBJ1-5; D call uncertain. Looked up from germline, CDR1 is SGHDT and CDR2 is YYEEEE. V shed 4 bases and J shed 5 bases, with 13 bases lying between them. The CDR3 spans 14 residues. CDR3: CASSPNSADQPQHF. The CDR3 nucleotides read TGTGCCAGCAGCCCGAACTCCGCCGATCAGCCCCAGCATTTT.

The chain uses TRBV5-1 and TRBJ1-2; 7 bases map to TRBD1. CDR1 SGHRS and CDR2 YFSETQ come from the germline V gene. There are 16 residues in the CDR3. V lost 0 bases, J lost 5 bases, and 10 bases stayed unmatched. As DNA, the CDR3 is TGCGCCAGCAGCTTGGGGGAGACAGGGATGACTTATGGCTACACCTTC. Residues: CASSLGETGMTYGYTF. The full variable domain, rest sourced from reference TRBV5-1 and TRBJ1-2, is KAGVTQTPRYLIKTRGQQVTLSCSPISGHRSVSWYQQTPGQGLQFLFEYFSETQRNKGNFPGRFSGRQFSNSRSEMNVSTLELGDSALYLCASSLGETGMTYGYTFGSGTRLTVV.

The J gene is TRBJ1-5, the V gene TRBV30; TRBD1 might be the D (5 bases). Germline loops: CDR1 GTSNPN, CDR2 SVGIG (reference sequence). This CDR3 is built from 15 residues. Trimming took 1 base from V and 10 from J, leaving 20 bases between them. The CDR3 nucleotides read TGTGCCTGGAGTGGCCTCGGGACTCAGGTTGTTCCCCAGCATTTT. Translating it yields CAWSGLGTQVVPQHF. The whole variable domain, filled in from reference TRBV30 and TRBJ1-5, reads SQTIHQWPATLVQPVGSPLSLECTVEGTSNPNLYWYRQAAGRGLQLLFYSVGIGQISSEVPQNLSASRPQDRQFILSSKKLLLSDSGFYLCAWSGLGTQVVPQHFGDGTRLSIL.

The V call is TRBV11-2, the J call TRBJ2-5, with TRBD2 as a possible D gene (5 bases). The tail of the sequence fits TRBJ2-7 better, so the J call may be wrong. Looked up from germline, CDR1 is SGHAT and CDR2 is FQNNGV. The length of the CDR3 is 15 residues. The CDR3 region is CASSLGLLPSYEQYF. CDR3 DNA sequence: TGTGCCAGCAGCTTAGGACTACTACCTTCCTACGAGCAGTACTTC.

The DNA of the CDR3 is TGTGCCTGGAGTGTACAAGGCGGGAGGGCCCCTAATAACAATGAGCAGTTCTTC. The encoded protein is CAWSVQGGRAPNNNEQFF. The gene calls are TRBV30 and TRBJ2-1; TRBD2 aligns across 9 bases. The CDR3 sequence is 18 residues long. The V segment lost 0 bases and the J segment 5 bases; nucleotides outside the gene matches: 14. CDR1 GTSNPN and CDR2 SVGIG come from the germline V gene (reference sequence). The full variable domain, rest sourced from reference TRBV30 and TRBJ2-1, is SQTIHQWPATLVQPVGSPLSLECTVEGTSNPNLYWYRQAAGRGLQLLFYSVGIGQISSEVPQNLSASRPQDRQFILSSKKLLLSDSGFYLCAWSVQGGRAPNNNEQFFGPGTRLTVL.

The chain employs TRBV2 and TRBJ2-1; D may be TRBD1 (6 bases). The CDR3 is 14 residues long. The V end was cut by 6 bases, the J end by 7 bases, with 16 bases between. The germline V gene encodes CDR1 SNHLY and CDR2 FYNNEI. CDR3 coding DNA: TGTGCCAGCAGGTCCCAAGGGGGTCAAAATGAGCAGTTCTTC. Translating it yields CASRSQGGQNEQFF.